There are many counts of the clone carrying this T cell receptor beta chain. Its antigen remains unidentified. The data originate from a study of T cell repertoires in cytomegalovirus infection. Study summary: The authors relied on CMV epitopes, both recently identified HLA-C-restricted and well-studied HLA-B-restricted. Matching HLA type and CMV infection were both indicated by public TCR beta signatures.

The study, taken as a whole, reports: The study identified carriers of CMV plus the relevant HLA from cumulative public TCR beta family frequency. In two of eight donors, the top clonotype was HLA-C-restricted CMV-specific.

TCRdb passed the reads through MiXCR, listing each CDR3 protein once. The table records roughly 46,000 distinct CDR3 sequences, about 21% of them present only once. This TCR was recovered from a human donor in good health (CMV status not recorded). Some clones in this sample may be carry-over from other donors' samples. Sequencing was performed on CD8+ T cells from cultured PBMCs, taken from culture after CMV antigen stimulation.

Here the CDR3 DNA reads TGCGCCAGCAGCGACTACTCCTACGAGCAGTACTTC. It is translated as CASSDYSYEQYF. J is TRBJ2-7 and V is TRBV5-1; possibly TRBD2 for D (5 bases). The germline V gene has CDR1 SGHRS and CDR2 YFSETQ. V was trimmed by 4 bases and J by 0 bases, leaving 5 bases between them. CDR3 size: 12 residues.